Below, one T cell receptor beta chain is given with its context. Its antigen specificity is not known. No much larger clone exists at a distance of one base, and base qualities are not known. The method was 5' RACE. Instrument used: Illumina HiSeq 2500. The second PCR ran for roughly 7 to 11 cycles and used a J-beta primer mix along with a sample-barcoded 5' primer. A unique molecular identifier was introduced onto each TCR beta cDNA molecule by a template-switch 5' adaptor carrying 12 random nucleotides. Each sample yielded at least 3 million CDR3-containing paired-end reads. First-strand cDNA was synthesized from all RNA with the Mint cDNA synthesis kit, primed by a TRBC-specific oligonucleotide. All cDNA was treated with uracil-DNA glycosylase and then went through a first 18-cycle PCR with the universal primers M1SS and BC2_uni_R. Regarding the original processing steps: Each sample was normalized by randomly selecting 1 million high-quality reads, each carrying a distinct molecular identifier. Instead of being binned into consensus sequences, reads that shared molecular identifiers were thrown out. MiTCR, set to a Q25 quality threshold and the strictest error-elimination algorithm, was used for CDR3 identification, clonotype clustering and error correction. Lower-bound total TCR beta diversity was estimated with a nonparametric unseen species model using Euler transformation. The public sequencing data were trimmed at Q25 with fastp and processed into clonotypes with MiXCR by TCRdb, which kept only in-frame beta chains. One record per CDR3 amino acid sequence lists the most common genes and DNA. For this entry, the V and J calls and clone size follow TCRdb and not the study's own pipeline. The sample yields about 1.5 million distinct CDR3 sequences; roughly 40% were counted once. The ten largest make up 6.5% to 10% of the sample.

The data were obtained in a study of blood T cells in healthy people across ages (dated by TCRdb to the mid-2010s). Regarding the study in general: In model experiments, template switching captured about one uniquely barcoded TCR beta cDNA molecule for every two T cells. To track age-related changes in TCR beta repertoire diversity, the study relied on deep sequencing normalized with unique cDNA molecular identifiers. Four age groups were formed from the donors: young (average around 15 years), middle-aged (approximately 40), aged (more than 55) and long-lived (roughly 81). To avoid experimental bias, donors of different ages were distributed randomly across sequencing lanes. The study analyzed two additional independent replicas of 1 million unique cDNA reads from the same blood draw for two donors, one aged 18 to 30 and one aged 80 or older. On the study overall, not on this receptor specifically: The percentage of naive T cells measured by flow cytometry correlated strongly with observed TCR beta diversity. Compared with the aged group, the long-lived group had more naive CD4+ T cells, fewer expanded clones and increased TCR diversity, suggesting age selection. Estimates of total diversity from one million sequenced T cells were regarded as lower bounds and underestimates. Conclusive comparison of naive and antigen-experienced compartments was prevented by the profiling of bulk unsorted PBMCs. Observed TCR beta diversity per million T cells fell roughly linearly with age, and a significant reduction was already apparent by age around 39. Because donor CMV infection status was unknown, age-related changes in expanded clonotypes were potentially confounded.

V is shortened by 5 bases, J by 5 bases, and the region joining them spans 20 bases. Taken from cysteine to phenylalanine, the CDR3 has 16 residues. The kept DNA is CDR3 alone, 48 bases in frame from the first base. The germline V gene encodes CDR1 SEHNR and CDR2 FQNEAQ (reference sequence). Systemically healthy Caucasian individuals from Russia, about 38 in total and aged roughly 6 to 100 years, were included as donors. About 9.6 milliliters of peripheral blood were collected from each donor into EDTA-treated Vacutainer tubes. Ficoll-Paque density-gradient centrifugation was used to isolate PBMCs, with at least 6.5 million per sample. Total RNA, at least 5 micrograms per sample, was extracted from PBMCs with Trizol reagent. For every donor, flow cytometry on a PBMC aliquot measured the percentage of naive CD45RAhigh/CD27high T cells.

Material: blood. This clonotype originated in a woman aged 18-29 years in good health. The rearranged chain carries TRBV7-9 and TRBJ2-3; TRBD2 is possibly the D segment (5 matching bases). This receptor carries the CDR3 CASSQVGVLPGDTQYF. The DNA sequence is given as TGTGCCAGCAGCCAAGTCGGGGTCCTTCCAGGAGATACGCAGTATTTT.